Listed below are T cell receptor beta chains from one sample, sequenced in a study of response to subunit inactivated influenza vaccine. A single record per CDR3 protein comes from TCRdb applying MiXCR to the RT-PCR reads. The table lists about 570,000 distinct CDR3 sequences, about 11% of them singletons. These data were also filed under a second study, of T cells expressing NK-cell markers.

Specimen: PBMCs from blood, collected on the day of vaccination. These receptors all come from a man aged 50 to 59 who received an inactivated influenza vaccine. Each CDR3 is given with its conserved first and last residue. A D gene is named only where the DNA matches it firmly. The size field is filled for only some rows; it gives once, few, many or a size class.

cdr3_nt,cdr3_aa,d_call,clone_size,v_call,j_call
TGTGCCACCAGCAGAGACGCCTCCTACGAGCAGTACTTC,CATSRDASYEQYF,-,-,TRBV15,TRBJ2-7
TGTGCCAGCAGCTCCAGACTAGCGGGAGTTTCAGATACGCAGTATTTT,CASSSRLAGVSDTQYF,TRBD2,-,TRBV7-9,TRBJ2-3
TGTGCCAGCAGCCCCCGAACCCATCCACCGAACTCCTACGAGCAGTACTTC,CASSPRTHPPNSYEQYF,-,few,TRBV7-9,TRBJ2-7
TGCAGTGCTAGTCCGGGGACTATGCTGTTCTTC,CSASPGTMLFF,TRBD2,few,TRBV20-1,TRBJ2-1
TGTGCCAGCAGTCCCTTAAGCGGGGCCTACACAGATACGCAGTATTTT,CASSPLSGAYTDTQYF,TRBD2,few,TRBV27,TRBJ2-3
TGTGCCAGCAGACTAGACAGGGGGCTAACTGGGGCCAACGTCCTGACTTTC,CASRLDRGLTGANVLTF,TRBD1,few,TRBV2,TRBJ2-6
TGCGCCAGCAGCCTTGAGAGGGGGGTCGATGTGACCCAGTACTTC,CASSLERGVDVTQYF,-,few,TRBV4-3,TRBJ2-5
TGTGCCAGCAGTTACGCTCAGAATTACGAGCAGTACTTC,CASSYAQNYEQYF,-,-,TRBV6-5,TRBJ2-7
TGCGCCAGCAGCCAAGTAGGGACAGAGGGCTACGAGCAGTACTTC,CASSQVGTEGYEQYF,TRBD1,few,TRBV4-1,TRBJ2-7
TGTGCCAGCAGCCAAGATCTGACAGCTAACTATGGCTACACCTTC,CASSQDLTANYGYTF,-,few,TRBV4-2,TRBJ1-2
TGCGCCAGCAGCCAAGATTGGTCAACTAATGAAAAACTGTTTTTT,CASSQDWSTNEKLFF,-,few,TRBV4-3,TRBJ1-4
TGTGCCAGCAGCTTATCTGAGTTAAATACGCAGTATTTT,CASSLSELNTQYF,-,-,TRBV7-2,TRBJ2-3
TGCGCCAGCAGCTTGGTACGAGGGGACAGGTCGAGCTCCTATAATTCACCCCTCCACTTT,CASSLVRGDRSSSYNSPLHF,TRBD1,few,TRBV5-1,TRBJ1-6
TGTGCCAGCAGCAGGGGACAGGGTTGGGATGAGCAGTTCTTC,CASSRGQGWDEQFF,TRBD1,few,TRBV5-5,TRBJ2-1
TGCAGTGCTAGAGATCGAGGGGACAGCGGCACTGAAGCTTCCTTT,CSARDRGDSGTEASF,TRBD1,few,TRBV20-1,TRBJ1-1
TGTGCCAGCAGCCCCTCACTAGCGGGGGCCAAAAACATTCAGTACTTC,CASSPSLAGAKNIQYF,TRBD2,few,TRBV6-1,TRBJ2-4
TGTGCCTGGAGCAGAGGGGTTGGGAGCGGATACGAGCAGTACTTC,CAWSRGVGSGYEQYF,-,few,TRBV30,TRBJ2-7
TGTGCCAGCAGTGAACGAGGCAGATGGGGGAGAGACACTGAAGCTTTCTTT,CASSERGRWGRDTEAFF,-,few,TRBV6-1,TRBJ1-1
TGTGCCAGCACCGCCGGACACTTCCAAGAGACCCAGTACTTC,CASTAGHFQETQYF,-,many,TRBV12-3/TRBV12-4,TRBJ2-5
TGCGCCAGCAGCCAAGGATGGGTAAACGGGGGAGCCTACGAGCAGTACTTC,CASSQGWVNGGAYEQYF,-,-,TRBV4-3,TRBJ2-7
TGCAGTGCTTGGGACAGGGAAGGCAATCAGCCCCAGCATTTT,CSAWDREGNQPQHF,TRBD1,few,TRBV20-1,TRBJ1-5
TGTGCCAGCAGCAGGCCCCCAGGGGGCAATGAGCAGTTCTTC,CASSRPPGGNEQFF,TRBD1,-,TRBV6-1,TRBJ2-1
TGTGCCAGCAGCCAAGAGGGGGACTACTACGAGCAGTACTTC,CASSQEGDYYEQYF,TRBD2,few,TRBV4-2,TRBJ2-7
TGTGCCAGCAGGGAACAGGACTCCTACAATGAGCAGTTCTTC,CASREQDSYNEQFF,-,-,TRBV6-1,TRBJ2-1
TGTGCCAGCAGTTCCCACGGGCCTCTCACAGATACGCAGTATTTT,CASSSHGPLTDTQYF,-,few,TRBV28,TRBJ2-3
TGTGCCAGCTCACCACTAGGGGGAGTGGACGAGCAGTACTTC,CASSPLGGVDEQYF,-,few,TRBV18,TRBJ2-7
TGTGCCAGCGCTCCCGACAGGCAAGAGACCCAGTACTTC,CASAPDRQETQYF,-,few,TRBV7-8,TRBJ2-5
TGTGCCAGCAGTTACTCTTGGGGTACTAGCGGCTACAATGAGCAGTTCTTC,CASSYSWGTSGYNEQFF,TRBD2,-,TRBV6-2/TRBV6-3,TRBJ2-1
TGCGCCAGCAGCTTAAATACGGGGTCTGGAAACACCATATATTTT,CASSLNTGSGNTIYF,-,-,TRBV5-1,TRBJ1-3
TGCAGTGCTAGAGCAGGGGGACCGAGCTCCTACAATGAGCAGTTCTTC,CSARAGGPSSYNEQFF,TRBD1,-,TRBV20-1,TRBJ2-1
TGCAGTGCGAAACCCGGACTAGCGGGGATGGCAGATACGCAGTATTTT,CSAKPGLAGMADTQYF,TRBD2,-,TRBV20-1,TRBJ2-3
TGTGCCAGCAGTGAATCAGGGGTTGGAGAGACCCAGTACTTC,CASSESGVGETQYF,-,-,TRBV2,TRBJ2-5
TGCGCCAGCAGCTTAGGGGGTCTGAACAATGAGCAGTTCTTC,CASSLGGLNNEQFF,-,-,TRBV5-1,TRBJ2-1
TGTGCCAGCACCACATCGCCCGGGATTAGCTCCTACGAGCAGTACTTC,CASTTSPGISSYEQYF,-,few,TRBV6-1,TRBJ2-7
TGCGCCAGCAGCCAATTACCGGGACTAGCGGGCGAGCAGTACTTC,CASSQLPGLAGEQYF,TRBD2,few,TRBV4-3,TRBJ2-7
TGCAGTGCTAGAGATCACTACCAAGAGACCCAGTACTTC,CSARDHYQETQYF,-,once,TRBV20-1,TRBJ2-5
TGTGCCAGCAGTCCCCGAAGTTTTAGCGGGAGGGCCAACGAGCAGTACTTC,CASSPRSFSGRANEQYF,TRBD2,few,TRBV28,TRBJ2-7
TGCAGTGCTAGGTCCCGCGTTGACGTGCAGCCCCAGCATTTT,CSARSRVDVQPQHF,-,-,TRBV20-1,TRBJ1-5
TGTGCCTGGACCGAAGGGACTAGCGGGACCCCCTTAGAGACCCAGTACTTC,CAWTEGTSGTPLETQYF,TRBD2,few,TRBV30,TRBJ2-5
TGTGCCAGCAGCCCTCCCGTATGGGACACTGAAGCTTTCTTT,CASSPPVWDTEAFF,-,few,TRBV7-6,TRBJ1-1
TGCAGTGCTAGAGATCCCGGGACTAGCGGGACCCCATACGAGCAGTACTTC,CSARDPGTSGTPYEQYF,TRBD2,few,TRBV20-1,TRBJ2-7
TGTGCCAGCAGCAAGGGACTGGGGGCCTACGAGCAGTACTTC,CASSKGLGAYEQYF,-,-,TRBV14,TRBJ2-7
TGTGCCAGCAGTAACCGGGCGACGCAGTATTTT,CASSNRATQYF,-,-,TRBV6-2/TRBV6-3,TRBJ2-3
TGTGCCACCAGTAAAGGACGAGGCTACGAGCAGTACTTC,CATSKGRGYEQYF,-,few,TRBV15,TRBJ2-7
TGTGCCTGGAATAGAGGGGGGATCGTCGGGGAGCTGTTTTTT,CAWNRGGIVGELFF,-,few,TRBV30,TRBJ2-2
TGTGCCAGCACTTTAACCGGGGAGCTGTTTTTT,CASTLTGELFF,-,-,TRBV12-3/TRBV12-4,TRBJ2-2
TGTGCCAGCAGCTCATTAAGACACACCGGGGAGCTGTTTTTT,CASSSLRHTGELFF,-,many,TRBV7-9,TRBJ2-2
TGCAGTGTTACCCCCGGACTAGCGGGAGCAGATACGCAGTATTTT,CSVTPGLAGADTQYF,TRBD2,-,TRBV20-1,TRBJ2-3
TGCGCCAGCAGCGGACAGTTCACCGGGGAGCTGTTTTTT,CASSGQFTGELFF,-,many,TRBV5-1,TRBJ2-2